These T cell receptor beta chains were read from a single sample in a study of T cells in localized non-small cell lung cancer. Assay: immunoSEQ multiplex PCR; the TCRdb copy retains only in-frame clones and omits some. Seen here are 40,000 to 55,000 clones, 81% observed once, and the top ten hold about a sixth. The input for sequencing was peripheral blood mononuclear cells, taken before any cancer treatment. The origin of the receptors is a man aged 40 to 70 with stage III lung adenocarcinoma. Each CDR3 is given with its conserved first and last residue. Fields, in order: clone size, V gene, J gene, CDR3 length, CDR3 protein. Size is stated for part of the rows, as once, few or many counts, or as a class when the clone is expanded.

>-|TRBV19|TRBJ2-4|17
CASSMIRLSLGKNIQYF
>-|TRBV7-8|TRBJ2-2|20
CASSLARLAGVGENTGELFF
>-|TRBV5-4|TRBJ2-7|14
CASSLNGAFYEQYF
>few|TRBV19|TRBJ2-7|16
CASSSISSGRAYEQYF
>few|TRBV5-1|TRBJ1-5|14
CASSLEGPNQPQHF
>few|TRBV27|TRBJ2-2|14
CASARGANTGELFF
>-|TRBV7-9|TRBJ1-6|14
CASSLEGGLSPLHF
>-|TRBV6-5|TRBJ2-2|15
CASSRTSGGFEELFF
>few|TRBV9|TRBJ1-4|14
CASSRGLSNEKLFF
>-|TRBV7-6|TRBJ2-2|15
CASSFRDRGTGELFF
>once|TRBV30|TRBJ2-1|16
CAWSVLVGQGGNEQFF
>-|TRBV6-1|TRBJ2-7|15
CASTPAGQASYEQYF
>-|TRBV27|TRBJ2-3|17
CASSLDPGRTATDTQYF
>-|TRBV5-1|TRBJ2-5|16
CASSLAGVTYQETQYF
>-|TRBV2|TRBJ2-7|13
CASSGAELGEQYF
>few|TRBV28|TRBJ1-2|14
CASTAPEEGDGYTF
>-|TRBV2|TRBJ2-2|15
CASRGDSRNTGELFF